These T cell receptor beta chains were read from a single sample in a study of shared clonotypes between healthy human individuals. Assay: immunoSEQ multiplex PCR; the TCRdb copy retains only in-frame clones and omits some. This sample has 450,000 to 500,000 clones, with approximately 82% found just once. Sequenced material: PBMCs. These receptors originate from a middle-aged woman in good health. Some clones in this sample may be carry-over from other donors' samples. The CDR3 runs from the conserved cysteine through the conserved F or W. D genes are given only for firm matches. Expanded clones get a size class; other rows say once, few or many, or leave the size out.

NA NA TRBJ1-5 TRBV19 TGTGCCAGTAGTCTCTCGACGGATAATCAGCCCCAGCATTTT CASSLSTDNQPQHF
NA TRBD1 TRBJ2-1 TRBV4-3 TGCGCCAGCAGCCCACGCAGGGGGTTAGGCCTGCAGTTCTTC CASSPRRGLGLQFF
once NA TRBJ1-3 TRBV28 TGTGCCAGCAGTTTACCTGGGGCGGCTGGGGACACCATATATTTT CASSLPGAAGDTIYF
once NA TRBJ2-3 TRBV7-9 TGTGCCAGCAGCCCCCGCGGCCAACCAAGCACAGATACGCAGTATTTT CASSPRGQPSTDTQYF
NA NA TRBJ2-1 TRBV15 TGTGCCACCAGCAGAGATATGAGCGTCGACAATGAGCAGTTCTTC CATSRDMSVDNEQFF
few NA TRBJ2-1 TRBV7-6 TGTGCCAGCAGCTTAGCTAGCGGCCCGTACAATGAGCAGTTCTTC CASSLASGPYNEQFF
few NA TRBJ2-3 TRBV19 TGTGCCAGTAGTACCTCCTGGGACACCTACACAGATACGCAGTATTTT CASSTSWDTYTDTQYF
NA NA TRBJ1-2 TRBV5-1 TGCGCCAGCAGCTTGGAGCAGACGAGTGGAGGCTACACCTTC CASSLEQTSGGYTF
NA TRBD1 TRBJ1-5 TRBV19 TGTGCCAGTAGTATGGGGACAGGGAGCAATCAGCCCCAGCATTTT CASSMGTGSNQPQHF
NA NA TRBJ1-2 TRBV5-1 TGCGCCAGCAGCTTGGGGCCGGACGTGGGCGTCTATGGCTACACCTTC CASSLGPDVGVYGYTF
few TRBD1 TRBJ2-6 TRBV28 TGTGCCAGCACCCTTTATCCGGGACAGTCGAGCTCTGGGGCCAACGTCCTGACTTTC CASTLYPGQSSSGANVLTF
NA NA TRBJ1-4 TRBV5-1 TGCGCCAGCTCTGAGGGAACTAATGAAAAACTGTTTTTT CASSEGTNEKLFF
NA TRBD1 TRBJ2-7 TRBV6-5 TGTGCCAGCAGTTACTCGACGACAGGGGCCTACGAGCAGTACTTC CASSYSTTGAYEQYF
few TRBD1 TRBJ1-3 TRBV5-4 TGTGCCAGCAGCTTGCCAGGGGGCCCAAACACCATATATTTT CASSLPGGPNTIYF
few TRBD1 TRBJ1-5 TRBV14 TGTGCCAGCAGCCAGGGACAGGGGCAGCCCCAGCATTTT CASSQGQGQPQHF
NA NA TRBJ2-2 TRBV12-5 TGTGCTAGTGGTTTGGGACAGAACACCGGGGAGCTGTTTTTT CASGLGQNTGELFF
NA NA TRBJ2-2 TRBV7-9 TGTGCCAGCAGCTTCCCAAGAGGGGAGCTGTTTTTT CASSFPRGELFF
NA NA TRBJ1-4 TRBV5-1 TGCGCCAGCAGCTTGGAGCAGCCGGGGCCTACTAATGAAAAACTGTTTTTT CASSLEQPGPTNEKLFF
NA TRBD1 TRBJ2-5 TRBV5-4 TGTGCCAGCAGCGAGCCGGGACAGGGGTTGGCGGAGACCCAGTACTTC CASSEPGQGLAETQYF
NA TRBD2 TRBJ2-3 TRBV5-8 TGTGCCAGCAGCTTGGAAGCGGGAGGGTCGACAGATACGCAGTATTTT CASSLEAGGSTDTQYF
NA NA TRBJ1-4 TRBV28 TGTGCCAGCTATGAACGGATTAATGAAAAACTGTTTTTT CASYERINEKLFF
once TRBD1 TRBJ1-2 TRBV6-4 TGTGCCAGCAGCGCCCGGGACAGGGTATATGGCTACACCTTC CASSARDRVYGYTF
many NA TRBJ2-5 TRBV2 TGTGCCAGCAGTGGGTGGGGCGCAAAAGAGACCCAGTACTTC CASSGWGAKETQYF
NA TRBD1 TRBJ1-3 TRBV6-1 TGTGCCAGCAGTGAAGGGACAGGACCTGGAAACACCATATATTTT CASSEGTGPGNTIYF
NA TRBD2 TRBJ2-2 TRBV14 TGTGCCAGCAGCCAAAGACTAGCGGGAGCCGGGGAGCTGTTTTTT CASSQRLAGAGELFF
NA NA TRBJ1-4 TRBV5-1 TGCGCCAGCAGCTTGCCGGGAGAGAATGAAAAACTGTTTTTT CASSLPGENEKLFF
NA NA TRBJ1-1 TRBV29-1 TGCAGCGTGGACAGATCTATGAACACTGAAGCTTTCTTT CSVDRSMNTEAFF
NA TRBD1 TRBJ2-7 TRBV29-1 TGCAGCGTAAAGAGACAGGGGGGCTACGAGCAGTACTTC CSVKRQGGYEQYF
NA NA TRBJ1-6 TRBV6-1 TGTGCCAGCACTCTCAACAGAGCTAATTCACCCCTCCACTTT CASTLNRANSPLHF
few NA TRBJ2-5 TRBV7-2 TGTGCCAGCAGCTTGGCCGGGGCTAGTGGGACCCAGTACTTC CASSLAGASGTQYF
NA NA TRBJ1-1 TRBV5-4 TGTGCCAGCAGCTACGCACGGGGAGAGAACACTGAAGCTTTCTTT CASSYARGENTEAFF
NA NA TRBJ2-1 TRBV5-1 TGCGCCAGCAGCTTGGTGGTTGGTTACAATGAGCAGTTCTTC CASSLVVGYNEQFF
NA NA TRBJ2-2 TRBV10-2 TGCGCCAGCAGTGAGTCCCCCTTGACAGGTTGGATAAACACCGGGGAGCTGTTTTTT CASSESPLTGWINTGELFF
NA TRBD1 TRBJ2-5 TRBV5-1 TGCGCCAGCAGCAGGGGACAGTCCCAAGAGACCCAGTACTTC CASSRGQSQETQYF
NA TRBD1 TRBJ2-7 TRBV27 TGTGCCAGCAGTACAGGGACAGGACGGTACGAGCAGTACTTC CASSTGTGRYEQYF
NA NA TRBJ1-2 TRBV27 TGTGCCAGCAGTGCCCGGGACCGTCTCTATGGCTACACCTTC CASSARDRLYGYTF
NA NA TRBJ2-4 TRBV27 TGTGCCAGCAGCCCCCCCGCGCGTAAGAACCTAGCCAAAAACATTCAGTACTTC CASSPPARKNLAKNIQYF
NA TRBD2 TRBJ2-7 TRBV19 TGTGCCAGTAGTACGCCGGGGACTAGCGGAGGCTACGAGCAGTACTTC CASSTPGTSGGYEQYF
NA NA TRBJ2-7 TRBV1 TGCACCAGCAGCCAAGAGGCACTAGCGGGAGATCAACCTTACGAGCAGTACTTC CTSSQEALAGDQPYEQYF
NA NA TRBJ1-2 TRBV2 TGTGCCAGCAGTGAAGCTCCCCGCTACACCTTC CASSEAPRYTF
NA NA TRBJ2-7 TRBV15 TGTGCCACCAGCAGAGCGGCCTTCGACTACGAGCAGTACTTC CATSRAAFDYEQYF
NA NA TRBJ1-2 TRBV10-3 TGTGCCATCAGTGAGAGGGGGGATGGCTACACCTTC CAISERGDGYTF
NA NA TRBJ1-1 TRBV19 TGTGCCAGTAGTATAGATGGGAGGGCGAACACTGAAGCTTTCTTT CASSIDGRANTEAFF
NA NA TRBJ2-1 TRBV5-4 TGTGCCAGCAGCTTGGAGGGCAGATACAATGAGCAGTTCTTC CASSLEGRYNEQFF
once TRBD2 TRBJ2-1 TRBV29-1 TGCAGCGTAAAGGACGGTACTAGCGGCTACAATGAGCAGTTCTTC CSVKDGTSGYNEQFF
NA NA TRBJ1-6 TRBV29-1 TGCAGCCCTTCTATGCCATATAATTCACCCCTCCACTTT CSPSMPYNSPLHF
once NA TRBJ2-5 TRBV6-1 TGTGCCAGCAGATCCGACAGGAGTGGAGAGACCCAGTACTTC CASRSDRSGETQYF
NA NA TRBJ2-4 TRBV5-6 TGTGCCAGCAGCCTAAACAGGGAATTTAAAAACATTCAGTACTTC CASSLNREFKNIQYF
NA NA TRBJ2-1 TRBV9 TGTGCCAGCAGCGCCCAGGGAAGCTACAATGAGCAGTTCTTC CASSAQGSYNEQFF
NA NA TRBJ2-1 TRBV5-4 TGTGCCAGCAGCTTGGAAGGGGGTACAATGAGCGAGCAGTTCTTC CASSLEGGTMSEQFF
NA NA TRBJ2-3 TRBV6-1 TGTGCCAGCAGTGAAGTGGCCCGTAGCACAGATACGCAGTATTTT CASSEVARSTDTQYF
NA NA TRBJ1-1 TRBV28 TGTGCCAGCAGTTCACCCGGGAGGCAGGGACCGAACACTGAAGCTTTCTTT CASSSPGRQGPNTEAFF
NA NA TRBJ2-7 TRBV6-5 TGTGCCAGCAGCTACTACTGGGGACCTAACCACGAGCAGTACTTC CASSYYWGPNHEQYF
NA NA TRBJ1-1 TRBV14 TGTGCCAGCAGCCAAGATTCAAATTGGTACACTGAAGCTTTCTTT CASSQDSNWYTEAFF
few NA TRBJ2-7 TRBV29-1 TGCAGCGTGGGACCCAGACTATCCTACGAGCAGTACTTC CSVGPRLSYEQYF
many NA TRBJ2-1 TRBV10-3 TGTGCCATCAGTGAGTCCGGCCACGGCAATGAGCAGTTCTTC CAISESGHGNEQFF
once NA TRBJ1-1 TRBV5-3 TGTGCCAGAAGCTTCTCCGGCCCTCTTATGAACACTGAAGCTTTCTTT CARSFSGPLMNTEAFF
NA NA TRBJ2-5 TRBV19 TGTGCCAGTAGTATAGACGCCCTGCGGGAGACCCAGTACTTC CASSIDALRETQYF
NA TRBD1 TRBJ1-1 TRBV10-1 TGCGCCAGCAGCGCCGGGACAGGGGTGTCTGAAGCTTTCTTT CASSAGTGVSEAFF
few TRBD1 TRBJ2-7 TRBV7-6 TGTGCCAGCAGCTTAACGGGACAGGGGGTATACGAGCAGTACTTC CASSLTGQGVYEQYF